A selection of T cell receptor beta chains follows, all from one sample in a study of blood T cells in healthy people across ages. From the 5' RACE reads, TCRdb called clonotypes with MiXCR, one entry per CDR3 protein. The repertoire holds about 970,000 distinct CDR3 sequences, with approximately 50% as singletons. Sequenced input: blood. Receptors originate from an older woman in good health. Each CDR3 is given with its conserved first and last residue. D genes are given only for firm matches. Only part of the rows carry a size: once, few, many, or a class if the clone is expanded.

J: TRBJ2-1; D: .; V: TRBV11-3; size: few; CDR3: CAISRGNTDEQFF; DNA: TGTGCCATCTCTCGCGGGAATACGGATGAGCAGTTCTTC
J: TRBJ1-2; D: TRBD1; V: TRBV7-9; size: few; CDR3: CASSLGRDRGYGYTF; DNA: TGTGCCAGCAGCTTAGGCCGGGACAGGGGATATGGCTACACCTTC
J: TRBJ2-1; D: TRBD2; V: TRBV28; size: .; CDR3: CASSWGGVPFF; DNA: TGTGCCAGCAGTTGGGGGGGAGTACCGTTCTTC
J: TRBJ2-1; D: .; V: TRBV11-2; size: once; CDR3: CASSFRGRETQFF; DNA: TGTGCCAGCAGCTTCAGGGGGCGGGAGACCCAGTTCTTC
J: TRBJ2-3; D: .; V: TRBV29-1; size: .; CDR3: CSVLRKSTDTQYF; DNA: TGCAGCGTCCTTAGAAAAAGCACAGATACGCAGTATTTT
J: TRBJ2-7; D: .; V: TRBV20-1; size: few; CDR3: CSARGPLRAHSYEQYF; DNA: TGCAGTGCTAGAGGTCCTCTCAGGGCCCACTCCTACGAGCAGTACTTC
J: TRBJ1-2; D: .; V: TRBV20-1; size: .; CDR3: CSDNNYGYTF; DNA: TGCAGTGACAACAACTATGGCTACACCTTC
J: TRBJ2-1; D: .; V: TRBV12-3/TRBV12-4; size: .; CDR3: CASSLVGLGEQFF; DNA: TGTGCCAGCAGTTTAGTAGGGCTGGGTGAGCAGTTCTTC
J: TRBJ2-5; D: .; V: TRBV12-3/TRBV12-4; size: .; CDR3: CAGRAIETQYF; DNA: TGTGCCGGCAGGGCGATTGAGACCCAGTACTTC
J: TRBJ2-7; D: .; V: TRBV10-3; size: .; CDR3: CAIRSQGYEQYF; DNA: TGTGCCATCAGATCACAGGGTTACGAGCAGTACTTC
J: TRBJ2-3; D: TRBD1; V: TRBV11-2; size: .; CDR3: CASSPQGVGTGGQDTQYF; DNA: TGTGCCAGCAGCCCCCAAGGAGTAGGGACAGGGGGTCAGGATACGCAGTATTTT
J: TRBJ2-1; D: TRBD2; V: TRBV6-5; size: .; CDR3: CASRPGPGLAGNEQFF; DNA: TGTGCCAGCAGACCCGGACCGGGACTAGCGGGAAATGAGCAGTTCTTC
J: TRBJ2-2; D: .; V: TRBV15; size: few; CDR3: CAASPQGDNTGELFF; DNA: TGTGCCGCTTCACCGCAAGGGGATAACACCGGGGAGCTGTTTTTT
J: TRBJ2-1; D: .; V: TRBV20-1; size: .; CDR3: CSASPRETEQFF; DNA: TGCAGTGCTAGCCCTCGGGAGACTGAGCAGTTCTTC
J: TRBJ2-3; D: .; V: TRBV5-1; size: once; CDR3: CASSLEIAAASTDTQYF; DNA: TGCGCCAGCAGCTTGGAGATAGCGGCAGCTAGCACAGATACGCAGTATTTT
J: TRBJ1-1; D: .; V: TRBV6-4; size: few; CDR3: CASSRKENTEAFF; DNA: TGTGCCAGCAGTCGGAAAGAGAACACTGAAGCTTTCTTT
J: TRBJ2-7; D: TRBD1; V: TRBV11-2; size: few; CDR3: CASSSRDRGTYEQYF; DNA: TGTGCCAGCAGCTCCCGGGACAGGGGTACCTACGAGCAGTACTTC
J: TRBJ1-2; D: .; V: TRBV28; size: .; CDR3: CASSLSPTGSYGYTF; DNA: TGTGCCAGCAGTTTAAGTCCAACAGGATCCTACGGCTACACCTTC
J: TRBJ2-6; D: .; V: TRBV3-1; size: few; CDR3: CASSPLNLGANVLTF; DNA: TGTGCCAGCAGCCCCTTGAATTTGGGGGCCAACGTCCTGACTTTC
J: TRBJ2-7; D: .; V: TRBV28; size: .; CDR3: CASSLQAGGTYEQYF; DNA: TGTGCCAGCAGTTTACAAGCGGGCGGAACCTACGAGCAGTACTTC
J: TRBJ2-2; D: TRBD2; V: TRBV20-1; size: .; CDR3: CSAYTSGSGTGELFF; DNA: TGCAGTGCTTATACTAGCGGGAGTGGCACCGGGGAGCTGTTTTTT
J: TRBJ2-7; D: TRBD2; V: TRBV29-1; size: few; CDR3: CSVEGGRAGYEQYF; DNA: TGCAGCGTTGAGGGCGGGAGGGCCGGATACGAGCAGTACTTC
J: TRBJ2-3; D: .; V: TRBV12-3/TRBV12-4; size: .; CDR3: CASSPADTYTDTQYF; DNA: TGTGCCAGCAGTCCAGCGGACACTTACACAGATACGCAGTATTTT
J: TRBJ2-7; D: .; V: TRBV11-2; size: few; CDR3: CASSVVEGTDEQYF; DNA: TGTGCCAGCAGCGTAGTCGAAGGGACGGACGAGCAGTACTTC
J: TRBJ2-4; D: TRBD2; V: TRBV6-1; size: .; CDR3: CASGIGTSQIGAKNIQYF; DNA: TGTGCCAGCGGAATAGGGACTAGTCAAATCGGGGCCAAAAACATTCAGTACTTC
J: TRBJ2-6; D: TRBD2; V: TRBV6-2/TRBV6-3; size: .; CDR3: CASSRTGRAGANVLTF; DNA: TGTGCCAGCAGTCGCACGGGGAGGGCTGGGGCCAACGTCCTGACTTTC
J: TRBJ2-7; D: TRBD2; V: TRBV5-6; size: .; CDR3: CASSLKGGRVAYEQYF; DNA: TGTGCCAGCAGCTTGAAAGGCGGGAGAGTCGCCTACGAGCAGTACTTC
J: TRBJ2-5; D: .; V: TRBV7-2; size: .; CDR3: CASSLRALQRETQYF; DNA: TGTGCCAGCAGCTTAAGGGCCCTACAGCGGGAGACCCAGTACTTC
J: TRBJ2-5; D: .; V: TRBV27; size: few; CDR3: CASSLLGVAETQYF; DNA: TGTGCCAGCAGTTTATTGGGGGTCGCAGAGACCCAGTACTTC
J: TRBJ2-7; D: TRBD1; V: TRBV29-1; size: .; CDR3: CSVETGGGDEQYF; DNA: TGCAGCGTTGAAACAGGGGGCGGCGACGAGCAGTACTTC
J: TRBJ2-1; D: TRBD1; V: TRBV28; size: .; CDR3: CVSSLMGQGVNEQFF; DNA: TGTGTCAGCAGTTTAATGGGACAGGGTGTCAATGAGCAGTTCTTC
J: TRBJ2-6; D: .; V: TRBV7-3; size: .; CDR3: CASSFGVFGANVLTF; DNA: TGTGCCAGCAGCTTCGGAGTATTTGGGGCCAACGTCCTGACTTTC
J: TRBJ2-3; D: .; V: TRBV5-1; size: .; CDR3: CASRPGQPSTDTQYF; DNA: TGCGCCAGCAGGCCTGGACAGCCTAGCACAGATACGCAGTATTTT
J: TRBJ2-4; D: .; V: TRBV2; size: .; CDR3: CASKGQPNVAKNIQYF; DNA: TGTGCCAGCAAGGGGCAGCCGAACGTGGCCAAAAACATTCAGTACTTC
J: TRBJ2-1; D: .; V: TRBV5-1; size: few; CDR3: CASRAVVNNEQFF; DNA: TGCGCCAGCAGGGCCGTGGTGAACAATGAGCAGTTCTTC
J: TRBJ2-3; D: .; V: TRBV6-2/TRBV6-3; size: .; CDR3: CASSIDPWGTDTQYF; DNA: TGTGCCAGCAGCATCGACCCGTGGGGCACAGATACGCAGTATTTT
J: TRBJ1-4; D: .; V: TRBV7-2; size: .; CDR3: CASSLEFYTAGRWEKLFF; DNA: TGTGCCAGCAGCTTAGAGTTCTATACGGCGGGGAGGTGGGAAAAACTGTTTTTT
J: TRBJ2-7; D: TRBD1; V: TRBV12-3/TRBV12-4; size: .; CDR3: CASTQGALEQYF; DNA: TGTGCCAGCACGCAGGGGGCCCTCGAGCAGTACTTC
J: TRBJ2-3; D: TRBD2; V: TRBV9; size: .; CDR3: CASSATSGHRGDTQYF; DNA: TGTGCCAGCAGCGCGACTAGCGGCCATAGGGGAGATACGCAGTATTTT
J: TRBJ1-4; D: .; V: TRBV7-2; size: .; CDR3: CASSFRGRVEKLFF; DNA: TGTGCCAGCAGCTTTCGCGGTCGTGTGGAAAAACTGTTTTTT
J: TRBJ2-4; D: TRBD2; V: TRBV5-5; size: .; CDR3: CASSLGTSGSNIQYF; DNA: TGTGCCAGCAGCTTGGGGACTAGCGGGAGCAACATTCAGTACTTC
J: TRBJ2-6; D: .; V: TRBV20-1; size: .; CDR3: CSARDLASGANVLTF; DNA: TGCAGTGCTAGAGATCTTGCCTCTGGGGCCAACGTCCTGACTTTC